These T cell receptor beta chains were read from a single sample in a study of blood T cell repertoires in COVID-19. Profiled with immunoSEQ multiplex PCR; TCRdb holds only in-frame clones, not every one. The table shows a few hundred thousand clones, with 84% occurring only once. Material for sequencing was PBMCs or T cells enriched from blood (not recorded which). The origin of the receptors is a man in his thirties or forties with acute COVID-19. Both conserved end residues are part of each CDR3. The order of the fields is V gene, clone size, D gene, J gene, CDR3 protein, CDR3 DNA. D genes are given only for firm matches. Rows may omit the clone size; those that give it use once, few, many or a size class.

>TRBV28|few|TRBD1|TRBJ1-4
CASSRGRFEKLFF
TGTGCCAGCAGTAGGGGGCGGTTCGAAAAACTGTTTTTT
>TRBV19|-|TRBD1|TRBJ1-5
CASSIVGQVSNQPQHF
TGTGCCAGTAGTATCGTCGGACAGGTCAGCAATCAGCCCCAGCATTTT
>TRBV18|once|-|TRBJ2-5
CASQIGSGVYETQYF
TGTGCCAGCCAAATCGGGTCGGGGGTCTATGAGACCCAGTACTTC
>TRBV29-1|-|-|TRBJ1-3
CSVATVTGNTIYF
TGCAGCGTAGCGACAGTCACTGGAAACACCATATATTTT
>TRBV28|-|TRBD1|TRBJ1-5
CASHRTGGLGNQPQHF
TGTGCCAGCCACCGGACAGGGGGATTAGGAAATCAGCCCCAGCATTTT
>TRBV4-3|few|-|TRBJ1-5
CASSQVRGFNQPQHF
TGCGCCAGCAGCCAAGTGCGAGGCTTCAATCAGCCCCAGCATTTT
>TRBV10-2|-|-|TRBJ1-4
CASRSVNEKLFF
TGCGCCAGCCGCAGCGTTAATGAAAAACTGTTTTTT
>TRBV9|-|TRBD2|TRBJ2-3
CASSAGLATADTQYF
TGTGCCAGCAGCGCCGGACTAGCGACCGCAGATACGCAGTATTTT
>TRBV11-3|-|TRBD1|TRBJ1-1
CASSLTGTATEAFF
TGTGCCAGCAGCTTGACAGGGACTGCCACTGAAGCTTTCTTT
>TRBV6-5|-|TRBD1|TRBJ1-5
CASSYSSGGNQPQHF
TGTGCCAGCAGTTACTCTTCAGGGGGGAATCAGCCCCAGCATTTT
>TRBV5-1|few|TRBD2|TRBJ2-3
CASRAGEYTDTQYF
TGTGCCAGCAGAGCGGGAGAGTACACAGATACGCAGTATTTT
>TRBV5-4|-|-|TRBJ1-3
CASSVQGGSGNTIYF
TGTGCCAGCAGCGTCCAAGGGGGTTCTGGAAACACCATATATTTT
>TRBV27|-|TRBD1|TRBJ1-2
CASSYRGEGYTF
TGTGCCAGCAGTTACAGGGGGGAAGGCTACACCTTC
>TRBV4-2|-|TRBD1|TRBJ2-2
CASSPRTGVNTGELFF
TGTGCCAGCAGCCCCAGGACAGGTGTGAACACCGGGGAGCTGTTTTTT
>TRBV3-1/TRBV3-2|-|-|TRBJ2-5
CASSQKRSQETQYF
TGTGCCAGCAGCCAGAAGCGGAGCCAAGAGACCCAGTACTTC
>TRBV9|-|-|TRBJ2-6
CASSAGPTGRGANVLTF
TGTGCCAGCAGCGCCGGCCCCACAGGCAGGGGGGCCAACGTCCTGACTTTC
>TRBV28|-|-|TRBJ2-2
CASSLTIGGGELFF
TGTGCCAGCAGCCTTACCATCGGCGGCGGGGAGCTGTTTTTT
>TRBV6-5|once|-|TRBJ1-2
CASTPRPDYGYTF
TGTGCCAGCACTCCGAGGCCCGACTATGGCTACACCTTC
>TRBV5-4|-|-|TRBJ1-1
CASSYLTSMNTEAFF
TGTGCCAGCAGCTATTTGACATCCATGAACACTGAAGCTTTCTTT
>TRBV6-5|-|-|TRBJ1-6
CASSSAHNSPLHF
TGTGCCAGCAGTTCCGCGCATAATTCACCCCTCCACTTT
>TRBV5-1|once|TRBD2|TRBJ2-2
CASSGTSGAAGELFF
TGCGCCAGCTCAGGGACTAGCGGGGCGGCCGGGGAGCTGTTTTTT
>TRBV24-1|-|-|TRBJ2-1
CATSVEGRNEQFF
TGTGCCACCTCCGTTGAGGGTAGGAATGAGCAGTTCTTC
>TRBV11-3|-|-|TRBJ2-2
CASSATASNTGELFF
TGTGCCAGCAGCGCGACAGCTTCGAACACCGGGGAGCTGTTTTTT
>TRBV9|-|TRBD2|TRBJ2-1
CASSLTSGSGGNEQFF
TGTGCCAGCAGCCTTACTAGCGGGAGTGGTGGCAATGAGCAGTTCTTC
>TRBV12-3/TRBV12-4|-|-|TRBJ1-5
CASSPRPNQPQHF
TGTGCCAGCAGTCCCCGTCCCAATCAGCCCCAGCATTTT
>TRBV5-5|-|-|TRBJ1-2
CASSLTGRWDYGYTF
TGTGCCAGCAGCTTGACAGGCCGCTGGGACTATGGCTACACCTTC
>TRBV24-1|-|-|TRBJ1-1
CATSDFQGTEAFF
TGTGCCACCAGTGATTTCCAGGGGACTGAAGCTTTCTTT
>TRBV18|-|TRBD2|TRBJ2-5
CASGRLAGGPGEETQYF
TGTGCCAGCGGGCGCCTGGCGGGGGGGCCAGGTGAAGAGACCCAGTACTTC
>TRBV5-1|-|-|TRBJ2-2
CASSLSLNTGELFF
TGTGCCAGCAGCCTCAGTTTGAACACCGGGGAGCTGTTTTTT
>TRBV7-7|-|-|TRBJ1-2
CASRRQVRPTTVYGYTF
TGTGCTAGCAGAAGACAGGTTAGGCCTACGACTGTTTATGGCTACACCTTC
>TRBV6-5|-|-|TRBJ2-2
CASRISGTNTGELFF
TGTGCCAGCAGGATCAGCGGTACCAACACCGGGGAGCTGTTTTTT
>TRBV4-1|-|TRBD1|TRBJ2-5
CASSPDRGPKTQYF
TGCGCCAGCAGCCCCGACAGGGGGCCCAAGACCCAGTACTTC
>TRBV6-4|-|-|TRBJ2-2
CASSVSGANTGELFF
TGTGCCAGCAGTGTAAGCGGAGCGAACACCGGGGAGCTGTTTTTT
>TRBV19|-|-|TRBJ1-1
CASSPGLSNTEAFF
TGTGCCAGCAGTCCGGGACTCTCGAACACTGAAGCTTTCTTT
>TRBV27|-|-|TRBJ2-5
CASSFTGQSTIGETQYF
TGTGCCAGCAGTTTTACGGGACAATCAACTATTGGGGAGACCCAGTACTTC
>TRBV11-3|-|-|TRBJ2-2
CASQPEREQGELFF
TGTGCCAGTCAGCCGGAACGGGAGCAAGGGGAGCTGTTTTTT
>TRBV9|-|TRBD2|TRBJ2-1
CASSLSGSSYNEQFF
TGTGCCAGCAGTCTTAGCGGGAGTTCCTACAATGAGCAGTTCTTC
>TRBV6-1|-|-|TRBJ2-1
CASSETGGVTSGRGNEQFF
TGTGCCAGCAGTGAGACAGGGGGCGTCACTAGCGGGAGAGGTAATGAGCAGTTCTTC
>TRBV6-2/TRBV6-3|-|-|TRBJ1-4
CASSYRENEKLFF
TGTGCCAGCAGTTACCGGGAAAATGAAAAACTGTTTTTT
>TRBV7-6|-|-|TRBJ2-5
CASSVPPETQYF
TGTGCCAGCAGCGTCCCTCCCGAGACCCAGTACTTC
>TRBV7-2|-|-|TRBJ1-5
CASSTSPNQPQHF
TGTGCCAGCAGCACATCCCCCAATCAGCCCCAGCATTTT
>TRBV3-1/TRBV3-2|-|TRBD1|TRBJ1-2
CASSWDRDGRGYTF
TGTGCCAGCAGCTGGGACAGGGACGGAAGGGGCTACACCTTC
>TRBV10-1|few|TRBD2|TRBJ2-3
CASSLLGSGGFGDTQYF
TGCGCCAGCAGTTTATTGGGTAGCGGGGGCTTCGGAGATACGCAGTATTTT
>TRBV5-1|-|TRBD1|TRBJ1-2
CASSLGSPGGYGYTF
TGCGCCAGCAGCTTGGGCTCGCCAGGGGGCTATGGCTACACCTTC
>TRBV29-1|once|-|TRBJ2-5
CSVDSQGQTQYF
TGCAGCGTTGACAGCCAGGGCCAGACCCAGTACTTC